This T cell receptor beta chain derives from a study of cytomegalovirus exposure and HLA in healthy donors. Study summary: Unique TCR beta sequences numbering around 110 million came from around 180 million T cells in an earlier analysis. Study-level points and caveats: An apparent linkage of common viral pathogens to several of the most significant clusters emerged in a later analysis.

On this clone itself: Antigen specificity is unknown.

A multiplex PCR was run with 60 Vbeta primers and 13 Jbeta primers. The table came from immunoSEQ multiplex PCR; TCRdb's copy has only in-frame clones and leaves some out. The table includes about 140,000 clones, roughly 80% detected once. Sequencing was carried out using PBMCs. The sequence was collected from a female donor in good health and CMV-seronegative.

The CDR3 loop reads CASSLRRPSTDTQYF. The CDR3 DNA sequence: TGTGCCAGCAGCTTAAGGAGACCGTCCACAGATACGCAGTATTTT. The chain recombines TRBV7-2 with TRBJ2-3, with no clear D. V dropped 2 bases and J dropped 2 bases, with 11 bases sitting between them. Germline V gene sequence: CDR1 SGHTA, CDR2 FQGNSA. This CDR3 region has 15 residues. Together with reference TRBV7-2 and TRBJ2-3, the CDR3 gives the full variable domain: GAGVSQSPSNKVTEKGKDVELRCDPISGHTALYWYRQSLGQGLEFLIYFQGNSAPDKSGLPSDRFSAERTGGSVSTLTIQRTQQEDSAVYLCASSLRRPSTDTQYFGPGTRLTVL.